Given below is one TCR beta chain in context. The antigen is undetermined. These data are taken from a study of cytomegalovirus exposure and HLA in healthy donors. Both 60 Vbeta primers and 13 Jbeta primers went into the PCR. Measured with immunoSEQ multiplex PCR; TCRdb has only the in-frame clones, and not every one. The top ten hold 5.4% of the sample, which has approximately 240,000 clones, more than 75% seen once. This CDR3 is built from 14 residues. CDR1 GTSNPN and CDR2 SVGIG come from the germline V gene (reference sequence). Trimming took off 3 bases at V and 1 base at J, with 12 bases between the two ends. General observations from the study: Accurate prediction of most subjects' HLA-A and HLA-B alleles from TCR beta sequences was reported.

Sequencing was carried out using PBMCs. This sequence originates from a woman between 40 and 55 years old in good health and CMV-seropositive. J is TRBJ1-1 and V is TRBV30; D uncertain. CDR3: CAWRLAGGNTEAFF. CDR3 sequence (DNA): TGTGCCTGGAGACTTGCTGGAGGGAACACTGAAGCTTTCTTT.